These 30 T cell receptor beta chains share one sample of origin, sequenced in a study of T-cell memory formation after mild COVID-19. From the 5' RACE reads, TCRdb called clonotypes with MiXCR, one entry per CDR3 protein. This repertoire shows some 250,000 distinct CDR3 sequences, roughly 10% found once; its top ten account for roughly 21%. The sequencing sample was made of PBMCs or a T cell subset sorted from them (not recorded which). The receptor set was obtained from a man younger than 30 who had mild COVID-19 (a few samples of this study predate the infection). Cell type and time point are not known.

A few counts support this clonotype. The rearrangement uses TRBV7-6 and TRBJ1-2, with D perhaps matching TRBD1 (6 bases). This CDR3 contains 13 residues. V shed 4 bases and J shed 7 bases, with 13 bases lying between them. From germline, CDR1 is SGHVS and CDR2 FNYEAQ. The CDR3 region is CASSSTGLGGYTF. The CDR3 DNA is TGTGCCAGCAGCTCTACAGGGTTAGGTGGCTACACCTTC.

Only a few counts were recorded for this clonotype. This rearrangement joins TRBV20-1 to TRBJ2-3, with unresolved D. Looked up from germline, CDR1 is DFQATT and CDR2 is SNEGSKA (reference sequence). Trimming stripped 4 bases from V and 7 bases from J, with 9 bases between. CDR3 length equals 11 residues. CDR3 protein: CSAISSNTQYF. The CDR3 region has the DNA TGCAGTGCTATATCCTCCAATACGCAGTATTTT.

This chain connects TRBV9 to TRBJ2-2; tentatively, D is TRBD1 (5 bases). CDR1 SGDLS and CDR2 YYNGEE come from the germline V gene. The V gene lost 1 base and the J gene lost 2 bases, with 9 bases spanning the gap. The CDR3 is 15 amino acids. CDR3 loop: CASSVSDTNTGELFF. The CDR3 coding sequence is TGTGCCAGCAGCGTATCGGACACAAACACCGGGGAGCTGTTTTTT.

This clonotype was seen ten or more times. The genes are TRBV28 and TRBJ2-1; no definite D call. The CDR3 has 12 amino acids. V was shortened by 2 bases and J by 5 bases, with 4 bases between the two germline ends. The V gene's germline CDR1 is MDHEN and CDR2 SYDVKM. CDR3 residues: CASSLPHNEQFF. CDR3 DNA: TGTGCCAGCAGTTTACCCCACAATGAGCAGTTCTTC.

This clonotype was counted many times. The chain is built from TRBV5-1 and TRBJ2-3, with TRBD1 matching 10 bases. The CDR3 runs to 17 residues. CDR1 and CDR2 (germline): SGHRS, YFSETQ. The V segment lost 5 bases and the J segment 2 bases; nucleotides outside the gene matches: 11. CDR3 loop: CASSTYGTGVPTDTQYF. CDR3 coding DNA: TGCGCCAGCAGTACCTATGGGACAGGGGTTCCCACAGATACGCAGTATTTT.

V usage is TRBV11-2 and J usage is TRBJ2-7; D may be TRBD1 (5 bases). Germline V lookup: CDR1 SGHAT, CDR2 FQNNGV. Trimming left V 5 bases short and J 2 bases short, with 10 bases between. The CDR3 length is 13 residues. The CDR3 nucleotides are TGTGCCAGCAGCACACAGGCGACCTACGAGCAGTACTTC. It yields the protein CASSTQATYEQYF.

The sample holds many counts of this clonotype. V usage is TRBV6-5 and J usage is TRBJ1-1, with TRBD1 matching 10 bases. V was pared by 1 base and J by 5 bases, with 4 bases of the junction left unmatched. The CDR3 has 15 amino acids. Looked up from germline, CDR1 is MNHEY and CDR2 is SVGAGI. Here the CDR3 reads CASSYWKGQGTEAFF. For the CDR3, the DNA is TGTGCCAGCAGTTACTGGAAGGGACAGGGGACTGAAGCTTTCTTT.

This clonotype was detected a few times. This sequence joins TRBV12-3 or TRBV12-4 and TRBJ1-1; the match to TRBD1 covers 8 bases. Unmatched junction bases numbered 8, after V lost 5 bases and J lost 0 bases. The CDR3 totals 16 residues. CDR3 bases: TGTGCCAGCAGTACCACCCGGACAGGGATGAACACTGAAGCTTTCTTT. This encodes CASSTTRTGMNTEAFF.

V gene TRBV7-2 combines with J gene TRBJ1-2; D not certain. Trimming removed 1 base from V and 2 bases from J, with 5 bases in between. Germline V gene lookup returns CDR1 SGHTA and CDR2 FQGNSA. CDR3 size: 13 residues. CDR3: CASSLERNYGYTF. For the CDR3, the DNA is TGTGCCAGCAGCTTAGAGAGAAACTATGGCTACACCTTC.

The chain is built from TRBV20-1 and TRBJ1-1, with 8 bases fitting TRBD1. Losses at the gene ends were 3 bases for V and 3 bases for J; bases not matched to a gene: 6. CDR1 is DFQATT, CDR2 SNEGSKA, per germline (reference sequence). The length of the CDR3 is 14 residues. CDR3 sequence (DNA): TGCAGTGCTAGGGACAGGGTAAGGGACACTGAAGCTTTCTTT. Amino acid sequence: CSARDRVRDTEAFF.

There are a few counts of this clonotype. V is TRBV6-6 and J is TRBJ2-7; D not resolved. Trimming took off 6 bases at V and 2 bases at J, with 14 bases between the two ends. The CDR3 consists of 14 residues. In germline, CDR1 is MNHNY, CDR2 SVGAGI (reference sequence). The CDR3 here is CASSPPGGPYEQYV. The CDR3 DNA is TGTGCCAGCAGCCCACCCGGCGGACCCTACGAGCAGTACGTC.

The V gene is TRBV28, the J gene TRBJ2-7; 7 bases are a match to TRBD1. The CDR3 runs 16 residues. After removal of 6 bases from V and 0 bases from J, the junction contained 11 bases not matched to a gene. From germline, CDR1 is MDHEN and CDR2 SYDVKM. Here the CDR3 reads CASSTGVRDSSYEQYV. The CDR3 DNA reads as TGTGCCAGCAGCACCGGCGTCCGGGACAGCTCCTACGAGCAGTACGTC.

This chain connects TRBV19 to TRBJ1-1; D is possibly TRBD1 (5 bases). The CDR3 loop spans 13 amino acids. Between the trimmed V and J ends, which lost 8 bases and 5 bases, there was a span of 15 bases. Germline CDR1 reads LNHDA; CDR2 reads SQIVND (reference sequence). The CDR3 sequence: CASGTTVGTEAFF. CDR3 bases: TGTGCCAGTGGGACGACGGTCGGGACTGAAGCTTTCTTT.

This clonotype was counted between two and nine times. The V and J genes are TRBV12-3 or TRBV12-4 and TRBJ2-3; unclear D gene. The CDR3 loop spans 13 amino acids. V lost 3 bases, J lost 3 bases, and 7 bases lay in between. The CDR3, as DNA: TGTGCCAGCAGTTTTGCCCGGACAGATACGCAGTATTTT. Translated, it gives CASSFARTDTQYF.

This clonotype showed up many times. The genes are TRBV5-1 and TRBJ2-7; maybe TRBD1 (7 bases). This CDR3 is built from 14 residues. Germline V lookup: CDR1 SGHRS, CDR2 YFSETQ. Deletions cut 0 bases from V and 12 bases from J, with 19 bases between. Here the CDR3 reads CASSLGSRGAMVYF. CDR3 in DNA: TGCGCCAGCAGCTTGGGAAGCAGGGGGGCGATGGTGTACTTC.

This clonotype was seen a few times. This chain links TRBV5-1 with TRBJ1-6; 8 nucleotides match TRBD1. CDR1 and CDR2 (germline): SGHRS, YFSETQ. After removal of 1 base from V and 7 bases from J, the junction contained 7 bases not matched to a gene. There are 16 residues in the CDR3. The CDR3 loop reads CASSLQGPGGNSPLHF. In nucleotides, the CDR3 is TGCGCCAGCAGCTTGCAAGGCCCAGGGGGCAATTCACCCCTCCACTTT.

Many counts were recorded for this clonotype. At one end the junction does not follow the germline gene, possibly because of a read error. The chain combines TRBV7-2 with TRBJ2-3; TRBD2 aligns across 9 bases. The CDR3 runs to 15 residues. Germline V gene lookup returns CDR1 SGHTA and CDR2 FQGNSA. CDR3 region: CASSLVAGGTDTQYF. CDR3 DNA sequence: TGCGCCAGCAGCTTGGTAGCGGGGGGCACAGATACGCAGTATTTT.

Only a few counts were recorded for this clonotype. This chain connects TRBV9 to TRBJ2-1, with a possible D match to TRBD1 (6 bases). In germline, CDR1 is SGDLS, CDR2 YYNGEE. V lost 0 bases and J lost 3, with 10 bases in between. The CDR3 covers 15 residues. CDR3: CASSVGQGFYNEQFF. CDR3 bases: TGTGCCAGCAGCGTAGGGCAGGGGTTCTACAATGAGCAGTTCTTC. The full variable domain, with the rest looked up from reference TRBV9 and TRBJ2-1, is DSGVTQTPKHLITATGQRVTLRCSPRSGDLSVYWYQQSLDQGLQFLIQYYNGEERAKGNILERFSAQQFPDLHSELNLSSLELGDSALYFCASSVGQGFYNEQFFGPGTRLTVL.

V and J are TRBV5-1 and TRBJ2-5, with TRBD1 matching over 7 bases. The germline V gene has CDR1 SGHRS and CDR2 YFSETQ. This CDR3 is built from 15 residues. The junction had 10 bases not matched to a gene; V was cut back by 4 bases and J by 4 bases. The chain's CDR3 is CASSGTGVSTETQYF. The CDR3 DNA reads TGCGCCAGCAGCGGAACAGGGGTGTCGACAGAGACCCAGTACTTC.

The chain is built from TRBV20-1 and TRBJ2-2; D not resolved. The CDR3 extends over 13 amino acids. V shed 3 bases and J shed 4 bases, with 9 bases lying between them. Germline V CDR1 and CDR2: DFQATT, SNEGSKA (reference sequence). The CDR3 here is CSASPVVTGELFF. For the CDR3, the DNA is TGCAGTGCTAGTCCTGTAGTCACCGGGGAGCTGTTTTTT.

V gene TRBV3-1 combines with J gene TRBJ1-3; D is unclear. Per germline, CDR1 LGHDT and CDR2 YNNKEL (reference sequence). The CDR3 loop spans 14 amino acids. The V and J ends lost 4 bases and 8 bases respectively, with 15 bases between them. The CDR3 reads CASSRQETGYTIYF. The CDR3 DNA reads TGTGCCAGCAGCCGACAAGAAACTGGGTACACCATATATTTT. Filled out from reference TRBV3-1 and TRBJ1-3, the complete variable domain reads DTAVSQTPKYLVTQMGNDKSIKCEQNLGHDTMYWYKQDSKKFLKIMFSYNNKELIINETVPNRFSPKSPDKAHLNLHINSLELGDSAVYFCASSRQETGYTIYFGEGSWLTVV.

This clonotype came up a few times. The chain combines TRBV5-1 with TRBJ1-1, with unresolved D. CDR3 length: 13 residues. Germline V gene lookup returns CDR1 SGHRS and CDR2 YFSETQ. Trimming shortened V by 2 bases and J by 5 bases, and 10 bases separated the two germline ends. CDR3 sequence (DNA): TGCGCCAGCAGCTTAGAGGCAAGGACTGAAGCTTTCTTT. Its translation is CASSLEARTEAFF.

In its sample, this clonotype was seen many times. This chain uses TRBV6-1 with TRBJ2-7; weak D call: TRBD2 (6 bases). Germline CDR1 and CDR2: MNHNS and SASEGT. With 4 bases removed from V and 6 bases from J, the gap between germline ends came to 10 bases. This CDR3 is 12 amino acids long. The CDR3 loop reads CASSGLLAEQYF. The CDR3 bases are TGTGCCAGCAGTGGATTACTAGCCGAGCAGTACTTC.

The genes are TRBV27 and TRBJ2-7; D gene ambiguous. With 6 bases removed from V and 2 bases from J, the gap between germline ends came to 11 bases. The CDR3 covers 13 residues. Germline V CDR1 and CDR2: MNHEY, SMNVEV (reference sequence). CDR3 coding DNA: TGTGCCAGCAGCTTCGGACGGACCTACGAGCAGTACTTC. Amino acid sequence: CASSFGRTYEQYF.

This clonotype showed up just a few times. The chain uses TRBV20-1 and TRBJ2-7; TRBD1 is a possible D gene (6 bases). The V gene's germline CDR1 is DFQATT and CDR2 SNEGSKA (reference sequence). Trimming took 6 bases from V and 4 from J, leaving 13 bases between them. The CDR3 runs to 12 residues. For the CDR3, the DNA is TGCAGTGCGCCTGGACAGCCATACGAGCAGTACTTC. Translating gives CSAPGQPYEQYF.

The sample holds a few counts of this clonotype. The V gene is TRBV4-1, the J gene TRBJ2-7, with 8 bases that match TRBD2. V dropped 1 base and J dropped 2; count of bases not matched to a gene: 7. The CDR3 contains 16 residues. Germline loops: CDR1 MGHRA, CDR2 YSYEKL. CDR3 in amino acids: CASSQADAGGPYEQYF. The CDR3 bases are TGCGCCAGCAGCCAAGCGGATGCGGGGGGACCCTACGAGCAGTACTTC.

The rearrangement links TRBV10-2 to TRBJ2-1, with D uncertain. Germline CDR1 WSHSY, CDR2 SAAADI. With 4 bases removed from V and 6 bases from J, the gap between germline ends came to 7 bases. The CDR3 is 12 residues long. CDR3 nucleotide sequence: TGCGCCAGCAGTGTACCGCGCAATGAGCAGTTCTTC. Translated, it gives CASSVPRNEQFF.

CDR3 DNA sequence: TGTGCCAGCAGCCCTAGGCCAGGGGGCGAAGAGACCCAGTACTTC. Its protein is CASSPRPGGEETQYF. The V gene is TRBV6-2 or TRBV6-3, the J gene TRBJ2-5; 8 bases align to TRBD1. The V gene end was trimmed by 6 bases and the J gene end by 3 bases; junction bases not matched to a gene: 9. Germline CDR1 reads MNHEY; CDR2 reads SVGEGT. The CDR3 runs 15 residues.

This clonotype was seen more than once but under ten times. The rearrangement uses TRBV6-2 or TRBV6-3 and TRBJ2-2; a possible D gene is TRBD1 (6 bases). The germline V gene encodes CDR1 MNHEY and CDR2 SVGEGT. The CDR3 has 14 residues. The V gene lost 6 bases and the J gene lost 3 bases, with 11 bases spanning the gap. The CDR3 protein is CASSSHRDTGELFF. For the CDR3, the DNA is TGTGCCAGCAGCTCGCACAGGGACACCGGGGAGCTGTTTTTT.

This clonotype was recorded many times. The chain links TRBV5-5 to TRBJ2-1; 14 bases line up with TRBD2. Per germline, CDR1 SGHKS and CDR2 YYEKEE (reference sequence). Trimming cost V 5 bases and J 3 bases; bases outside gene matches: 4. The CDR3 spans 16 residues. CDR3 residues: CASSRTSGGYYNEQFF. DNA for the CDR3: TGTGCCAGCAGTCGGACTAGCGGGGGGTACTACAATGAGCAGTTCTTC.